This is a list of T cell receptor beta chains from one sample in a study of shared clonotypes between healthy human individuals. Sequencing was performed with immunoSEQ multiplex PCR; in TCRdb, only in-frame clones are kept and a portion is missing. The data show 520,000 or so clones, about four fifths seen once. What was sequenced was PBMCs. These TCRs come from a woman aged 40 to 50 in good health. Some clones in this sample may be carry-over from other donors' samples. The CDR3 runs from the conserved cysteine through the conserved F or W. A D gene is named only where the DNA matches it firmly. The size field is filled for only some rows; it gives once, few, many or a size class.

DNA: TGCAGCGCCGAGACAGGGAGCGGTGAGACCCAGTACTTC
CDR3: CSAETGSGETQYF
V: TRBV29-1
D: TRBD1
size: many
J: TRBJ2-5

DNA: TGCGCCAGCAGCCAAGAATCATCACAGCAGTACTTC
CDR3: CASSQESSQQYF
V: TRBV4-1
D: .
size: .
J: TRBJ2-7

DNA: TGTGCCAGCAGTTACAGGACTCCTAATACAGATACGCAGTATTTT
CDR3: CASSYRTPNTDTQYF
V: TRBV28
D: .
size: .
J: TRBJ2-3

DNA: TGCGCCAGCAGCCCTACACGGGGAGGGGAGGGCAATCAGCCCCAGCATTTT
CDR3: CASSPTRGGEGNQPQHF
V: TRBV4-1
D: .
size: once
J: TRBJ1-5

DNA: TGTGCCATCAGTGACTCCCCGGTTACCACCACCGGGGAGCTGTTTTTT
CDR3: CAISDSPVTTTGELFF
V: TRBV10-3
D: .
size: .
J: TRBJ2-2

DNA: TGTGCCAGCAGTGAACAGCCAGACTACGAGCAGTACTTC
CDR3: CASSEQPDYEQYF
V: TRBV2
D: .
size: .
J: TRBJ2-7

DNA: TGCGCCAGCACCCGACTAGCGGGAGGTCCCTACAATGAGCAGTTCTTC
CDR3: CASTRLAGGPYNEQFF
V: TRBV5-1
D: TRBD2
size: .
J: TRBJ2-1

DNA: TGTGCCAGCAGTAAGACAGGGGGACCCGACACCGGGGAGCTGTTTTTT
CDR3: CASSKTGGPDTGELFF
V: TRBV2
D: TRBD1
size: .
J: TRBJ2-2

DNA: TGTGCCAGTACCTCCCGGGACAGGGGTGGCTATGGCTACACCTTC
CDR3: CASTSRDRGGYGYTF
V: TRBV19
D: TRBD1
size: .
J: TRBJ1-2

DNA: TGTGCCTGGAGTCTGTATGGGCGATCAAGCAACTATGGCTACACCTTC
CDR3: CAWSLYGRSSNYGYTF
V: TRBV30
D: .
size: .
J: TRBJ1-2

DNA: TGTGCCAGCAGCTTGGTGGCCACCGGGGAGCTGTTTTTT
CDR3: CASSLVATGELFF
V: TRBV5-4
D: .
size: .
J: TRBJ2-2

DNA: TGTGCCAGCAGCTTGCAGCTAGCGGGAGGGCGTGAGCAGTACTTC
CDR3: CASSLQLAGGREQYF
V: TRBV5-8
D: TRBD2
size: .
J: TRBJ2-7

DNA: TGTGCCAGCAGCTCTAGGTGGGCAGCACCCTTTAGCAATCAGCCCCAGCATTTT
CDR3: CASSSRWAAPFSNQPQHF
V: TRBV7-3
D: .
size: .
J: TRBJ1-5

DNA: TGTGCCAGCAGCCGAGTGGGACTAGCGAAGAAAAATGAGCAGTTCTTC
CDR3: CASSRVGLAKKNEQFF
V: TRBV7-8
D: TRBD2
size: .
J: TRBJ2-1

DNA: TGTGCCAGCAGCGCAGGGACAGGGCGGGAGCAGTACTTC
CDR3: CASSAGTGREQYF
V: TRBV7-9
D: TRBD1
size: .
J: TRBJ2-7

DNA: TGTGCCAGCAGTGCGGGCTGGAAAGGCGAGCAGTACTTC
CDR3: CASSAGWKGEQYF
V: TRBV2
D: .
size: .
J: TRBJ2-7

DNA: TGTGCCAGCAGCTCCAATGGGCTAGCCTTCAATGAGCAGTTCTTC
CDR3: CASSSNGLAFNEQFF
V: TRBV7-9
D: .
size: .
J: TRBJ2-1

DNA: TGTGCCAGCAGCTTAGGGTCGGCGGGAGATACGCAGTATTTT
CDR3: CASSLGSAGDTQYF
V: TRBV7-6
D: .
size: .
J: TRBJ2-3

DNA: TGTGCCAGCTCACCACCCAACAATGAGCAGTTCTTC
CDR3: CASSPPNNEQFF
V: TRBV18
D: .
size: once
J: TRBJ2-1

DNA: TGCGCCAGCAGCTCCGGGAGCCTTCCTTCCTACGAGCAGTACTTC
CDR3: CASSSGSLPSYEQYF
V: TRBV5-1
D: .
size: .
J: TRBJ2-7

DNA: TGTGCCTGGACCACCGGGACTAGCGGGAGGGGGGGGCAGTTCTTC
CDR3: CAWTTGTSGRGGQFF
V: TRBV30
D: TRBD2
size: once
J: TRBJ2-1

DNA: TGTGCCAGCAGCTTCTTAACGAACACCGGGGAGCTGTTTTTT
CDR3: CASSFLTNTGELFF
V: TRBV7-2
D: .
size: .
J: TRBJ2-2

DNA: TGTGCTAGTGGTTTGGGGGACTACGAGCAGTACTTC
CDR3: CASGLGDYEQYF
V: TRBV12-5
D: .
size: .
J: TRBJ2-7

DNA: TGTGCCAGCTCACCACCGGGACCGACCTACGAGCAGTACTTC
CDR3: CASSPPGPTYEQYF
V: TRBV18
D: .
size: once
J: TRBJ2-7

DNA: TGTGCCAGCAGTTTTAATCCTAGGACGCGGGATTGGACCTACGAGCAGTACTTC
CDR3: CASSFNPRTRDWTYEQYF
V: TRBV27
D: .
size: .
J: TRBJ2-7